What follows are 17 T cell receptor beta chains derived from one specimen sequenced in a study of blood T cell repertoires in COVID-19. Using immunoSEQ multiplex PCR, the repertoire was profiled, and TCRdb retains in-frame clones only, with some absent. The profile shows approximately 250,000 clones, approximately 84% of them singletons. Input material: peripheral blood. The origin of the receptors is a human donor in a cohort sampled during active COVID-19.

This clone was seen just once. This sequence joins TRBV6-2 or TRBV6-3 and TRBJ2-1; 9 bases are a match to TRBD2. CDR1 is MNHEY, CDR2 SVGEGT, per germline. The CDR3 is made up of 17 amino acids. V trimming: 0 bases; J trimming: 4 bases; junction bases outside the gene matches: 7. CDR3 loop: CASSYSAPSGIYNEQFF. CDR3 nucleotide sequence: TGTGCCAGCAGTTACTCAGCTCCTAGCGGGATTTACAATGAGCAGTTCTTC.

J is TRBJ1-3 and V is TRBV7-9, with 7 bases matching TRBD1. Germline V gene sequence: CDR1 SEHNR, CDR2 FQNEAQ (reference sequence). After removal of 5 bases from V and 0 bases from J, the junction contained 10 bases not matched to a gene. This CDR3 has 17 amino acids. In DNA form, the CDR3 reads TGTGCCAGCAGCCCCCAGGGGGTAGGTGGCTCTGGAAACACCATATATTTT. Amino acid sequence: CASSPQGVGGSGNTIYF.

The chain is built from TRBV28 and TRBJ1-1; a weak D match, TRBD1 (6 bases). The ends were cut back, 5 bases at V and 6 bases at J, with 22 bases in the middle. This CDR3 spans 16 amino acids. Germline V gene data show CDR1 as MDHEN and CDR2 as SYDVKM. The CDR3 spells CASSKIQGLGASEAFF. As DNA, the CDR3 is TGTGCCAGCAGTAAGATTCAAGGATTGGGGGCTTCTGAAGCTTTCTTT.

This clone was found once. The V and J genes are TRBV11-2 and TRBJ2-2; the match to TRBD2 covers 7 bases. CDR3 length equals 15 residues. Losses at the gene ends were 6 bases for V and 1 base for J; bases not matched to a gene: 5. Germline lookup yields CDR1 SGHAT and CDR2 FQNNGV. CDR3 sequence (DNA): TGTGCCAGCAGGCTGGGACTAATGAACACCGGGGAGCTGTTTTTT. This encodes CASRLGLMNTGELFF.

This clone was recorded only once. The chain is built from TRBV4-3 and TRBJ1-6; no reliable D call. Trimming shortened V by 1 base and J by 5 bases, and 6 bases separated the two germline ends. The CDR3 sequence is 14 residues long. Germline lookup yields CDR1 LGHNA and CDR2 YSLEER. The CDR3 bases are TGCGCCAGCAGCCAAGGTCAGGATAATTCACCCCTCCACTTT. It encodes CASSQGQDNSPLHF.

V usage is TRBV6-6 and J usage is TRBJ2-7, with 8 bases identical to TRBD2. The germline V gene encodes CDR1 MNHNY and CDR2 SVGAGI (reference sequence). V lost 0 bases and J lost 3; bases outside the gene matches: 4. This CDR3 comprises 15 residues. The CDR3 nucleotides are TGTGCCAGCAGTTACTCGTTCGGGGGGGTCTACGAGCAGTACTTC. Protein: CASSYSFGGVYEQYF.

This clone has a handful of counts. The rearrangement joins TRBV12-3 or TRBV12-4 to TRBJ1-6; D not resolved. Trimming pared 6 bases from V and 7 bases from J, leaving 10 bases between. The CDR3 is 13 amino acids. The CDR3 sequence: CASSISSNSPLHF. The DNA for the CDR3 is TGTGCCAGCAGCATTAGCTCGAATTCACCCCTCCACTTT.

The chain combines TRBV19 with TRBJ2-2, with 13 positions matching TRBD2. This CDR3 comprises 19 residues. Per germline, CDR1 LNHDA and CDR2 SQIVND (reference sequence). Losses at the gene ends were 1 base for V and 3 bases for J; bases not matched to a gene: 8. The CDR3 DNA is TGTGCCAGTAGTATAGCTGTACTAGCGGGAGGGGCTTACACCGGGGAGCTGTTTTTT. This encodes CASSIAVLAGGAYTGELFF.

Here the CDR3 DNA reads TGCGCCAGCAGTGACCTACCACATGCGGGACAGGGACTTGAAGCTTTCTTT. It codes for CASSDLPHAGQGLEAFF. This sequence joins TRBV10-1 and TRBJ1-1; 9 bases agree with TRBD1. The V gene end was trimmed by 3 bases and the J gene end by 7 bases; junction bases not matched to a gene: 15. The germline V gene encodes CDR1 WNHNN and CDR2 SYGVQD (reference sequence). The CDR3 is 17 amino acids.

The V call is TRBV2, the J call TRBJ2-3; a weak D match, TRBD1 (5 bases). The germline V and J ends were trimmed by 2 bases and 2 bases, with 20 bases remaining between them. The germline gives CDR1 SNHLY, CDR2 FYNNEI. The CDR3 totals 18 residues. CDR3 amino acids: CASSERGTERTHTDTQYF. CDR3 nucleotide sequence: TGTGCCAGCAGTGAAAGGGGAACTGAACGAACCCACACAGATACGCAGTATTTT.

The V gene is TRBV5-6, the J gene TRBJ2-7, with 8 nucleotides matching TRBD1. The CDR3 is 15 residues long. Looked up from germline, CDR1 is SGHDT and CDR2 is YYEEEE. With V trimmed by 3 bases and J by 4 bases, 9 bases remained unmatched. The CDR3 loop is CASSWAGTGAYEQYF. The CDR3 DNA reads TGTGCCAGCAGCTGGGCCGGGACAGGAGCGTACGAGCAGTACTTC.

This sequence joins TRBV5-1 and TRBJ2-1; D might be TRBD2 (5 bases). From germline, CDR1 is SGHRS and CDR2 YFSETQ. This CDR3 spans 14 amino acids. V was pared by 7 bases and J by 4 bases, with 15 bases between. DNA for the CDR3: TGCGCCAGCGAGGGCGGAGCAGGATACAATGAGCAGTTCTTC. Its protein product is CASEGGAGYNEQFF.

This sequence joins TRBV27 and TRBJ1-2, with D maybe TRBD1 (6 bases). Between the trimmed V and J ends, which lost 6 bases and 1 base, there was a span of 18 bases. Germline V gene sequence: CDR1 MNHEY, CDR2 SMNVEV (reference sequence). This CDR3 region has 16 residues. The CDR3 sequence is CASRPIPRQVNYGYTF. CDR3 DNA sequence: TGTGCCAGCAGACCTATACCTCGACAGGTTAACTATGGCTACACCTTC.

This chain's CDR3 is CASSRGQNLNSYEQYF. Here the CDR3 DNA reads TGTGCCAGCAGCAGGGGACAGAACTTGAACTCCTACGAGCAGTACTTC. The chain couples TRBV27 to TRBJ2-7; 7 bases line up with TRBD1. CDR3 length: 16 residues. Germline V gives CDR1 MNHEY, CDR2 SMNVEV (reference sequence). The V gene end was trimmed by 6 bases and the J gene end by 0 bases; junction bases not matched to a gene: 11.

The J gene is TRBJ2-1, the V gene TRBV28, with TRBD1 matching over 11 bases. Germline CDR1 is MDHEN and CDR2 is SYDVKM. Trimming at V came to 4 bases and at J to 4 bases, leaving 12 bases not matched to a gene. The CDR3 loop spans 18 amino acids. The CDR3 loop reads CASSSSSTGTGGYNEQFF. The CDR3 nucleotides are TGTGCCAGCAGTTCGAGCAGTACCGGGACAGGGGGTTACAATGAGCAGTTCTTC. The complete variable domain, with remaining parts taken from reference TRBV28 and TRBJ2-1, reads DVKVTQSSRYLVKRTGEKVFLECVQDMDHENMFWYRQDPGLGLRLIYFSYDVKMKEKGDIPEGYSVSREKKERFSLILESASTNQTSMYLCASSSSSTGTGGYNEQFFGPGTRLTVL.

The chain recombines TRBV15 with TRBJ2-1; 8 bases agree with TRBD1. This CDR3 contains 15 residues. Germline V gives CDR1 LNHNV, CDR2 YYDKDF (reference sequence). The V segment lost 5 bases and the J segment 7 bases; nucleotides outside the gene matches: 10. The CDR3 bases are TGTGCCACCAGCCCGGAAACAGGGGGATGGAATGAGCAGTTCTTC. Translation: CATSPETGGWNEQFF.

The rearrangement uses TRBV28 and TRBJ1-1; 8 bases are a match to TRBD1. The V segment lost 5 bases and the J segment 2 bases; nucleotides outside the gene matches: 7. The CDR3 spans 15 residues. Germline V lookup: CDR1 MDHEN, CDR2 SYDVKM. CDR3 nucleotides: TGTGCCAGCAGTAACCGACAGGGGATTAACACTGAAGCTTTCTTT. Translated: CASSNRQGINTEAFF.